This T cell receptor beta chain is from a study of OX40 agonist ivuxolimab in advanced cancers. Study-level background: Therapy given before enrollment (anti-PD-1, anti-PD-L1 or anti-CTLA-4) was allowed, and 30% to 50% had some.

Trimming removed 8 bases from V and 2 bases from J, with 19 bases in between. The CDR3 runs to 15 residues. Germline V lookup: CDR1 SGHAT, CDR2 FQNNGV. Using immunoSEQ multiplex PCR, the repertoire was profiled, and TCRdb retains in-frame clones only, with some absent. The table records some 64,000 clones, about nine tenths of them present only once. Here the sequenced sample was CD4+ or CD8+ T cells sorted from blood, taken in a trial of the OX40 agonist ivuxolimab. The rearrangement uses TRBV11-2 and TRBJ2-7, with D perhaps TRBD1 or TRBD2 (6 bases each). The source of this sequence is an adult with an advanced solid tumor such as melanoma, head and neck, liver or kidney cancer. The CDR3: CASRYTGARPYEQYF. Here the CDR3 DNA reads TGTGCCAGCCGTTACACGGGGGCGCGGCCCTACGAGCAGTACTTC.